Listed below are T cell receptor beta chains from one sample, sequenced in a study of OX40 agonist ivuxolimab in advanced cancers. The table came from immunoSEQ multiplex PCR; TCRdb's copy has only in-frame clones and leaves some out. The sample carries around 80,000 clones, 85% to 90% recorded once. The sequences come from CD4+ or CD8+ T cells sorted from blood, collected in a trial of the OX40 agonist ivuxolimab. Receptor source: an adult with an advanced solid tumor such as melanoma, head and neck, liver or kidney cancer. Each CDR3 is given with its conserved first and last residue. Each record gives: V gene, clone size, J gene, D gene, CDR3 DNA, CDR3 protein. A D gene is named only where the DNA matches it firmly. Clone size appears in some rows only: once, few, many, or a class for an expanded clone.

V: TRBV7-2
size: -
J: TRBJ2-2
D: -
DNA: TGTGCCAGCAGCTTATTTAGGGTTACCGGGGAGCTGTTTTTT
CDR3: CASSLFRVTGELFF

V: TRBV7-3
size: -
J: TRBJ1-4
D: -
DNA: TGTGCCAGCAGCTTAGAGGGCAGGGTGGAAAAACTGTTTTTT
CDR3: CASSLEGRVEKLFF

V: TRBV19
size: -
J: TRBJ1-1
D: -
DNA: TGTGCCAGTAGTATAGCAGCGCGGACCGTGAACACTGAAGCTTTCTTT
CDR3: CASSIAARTVNTEAFF

V: TRBV5-1
size: -
J: TRBJ2-2
D: -
DNA: TGCGCCAGCAGCACCACGTCAAAGAACGGGGAGCTGTTTTTT
CDR3: CASSTTSKNGELFF

V: TRBV15
size: -
J: TRBJ2-1
D: TRBD2
DNA: TGTGCCACCAGCAGAGATCTCACTAGCGGTCTCCGGCCGATAAACAATGAGCAGTTCTTC
CDR3: CATSRDLTSGLRPINNEQFF

V: TRBV11-3
size: once
J: TRBJ2-5
D: TRBD2
DNA: TGTGCCAGCAGCCCTTGGATTGGCGGGAGGGCCGAAGAGACCCAGTACTTC
CDR3: CASSPWIGGRAEETQYF

V: TRBV6-6
size: once
J: TRBJ1-5
D: -
DNA: TGTGCCAGCAGTTACGCCCTGAATCAGCCCCAGCATTTT
CDR3: CASSYALNQPQHF

V: TRBV5-6
size: -
J: TRBJ2-1
D: -
DNA: TGTGCCAGCAGCTTGGCCAATGAGCAGTTCTTC
CDR3: CASSLANEQFF

V: TRBV6-5
size: -
J: TRBJ1-1
D: -
DNA: TGTGCCAGCAGTTACCCATCCCCATTAGCTTTCTTT
CDR3: CASSYPSPLAFF

V: TRBV12-5
size: -
J: TRBJ1-1
D: -
DNA: TGTGCTAGTGGTTTATCTCAGGTTACGAACACTGAAGCTTTCTTT
CDR3: CASGLSQVTNTEAFF

V: TRBV5-5
size: once
J: TRBJ2-5
D: TRBD2
DNA: TGTGCCAGCAGCTTTTTGGGACTAGAAGAGACCCAGTACTTC
CDR3: CASSFLGLEETQYF

V: TRBV6-5
size: -
J: TRBJ1-3
D: -
DNA: TGTGCCAGCAGTTACAGTGGCAGCGGCTCTGGAAACACCATATATTTT
CDR3: CASSYSGSGSGNTIYF

V: TRBV11-2
size: -
J: TRBJ2-7
D: -
DNA: TGTGCCAGCAGCCGCTTAGGGGGGGTTCCCACCTACGAGCAGTACTTC
CDR3: CASSRLGGVPTYEQYF

V: TRBV28
size: -
J: TRBJ1-5
D: -
DNA: TGTGCCAGCAGTTTATGGGACACTTCCTGGGGCAATCAGCCCCAGCATTTT
CDR3: CASSLWDTSWGNQPQHF